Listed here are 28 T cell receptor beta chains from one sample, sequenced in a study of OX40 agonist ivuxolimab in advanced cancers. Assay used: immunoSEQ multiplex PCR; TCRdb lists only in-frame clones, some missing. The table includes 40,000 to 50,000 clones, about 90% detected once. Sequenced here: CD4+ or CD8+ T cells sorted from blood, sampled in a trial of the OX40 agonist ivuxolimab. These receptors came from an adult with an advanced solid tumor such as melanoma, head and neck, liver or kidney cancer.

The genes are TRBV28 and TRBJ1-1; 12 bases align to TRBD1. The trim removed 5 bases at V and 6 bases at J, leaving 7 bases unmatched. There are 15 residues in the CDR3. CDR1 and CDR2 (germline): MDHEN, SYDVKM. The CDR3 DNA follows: TGTGCCAGCAGTGGACCGGGACAGGGGGCCGCTGAAGCTTTCTTT. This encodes CASSGPGQGAAEAFF. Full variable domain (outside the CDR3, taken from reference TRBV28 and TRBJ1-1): DVKVTQSSRYLVKRTGEKVFLECVQDMDHENMFWYRQDPGLGLRLIYFSYDVKMKEKGDIPEGYSVSREKKERFSLILESASTNQTSMYLCASSGPGQGAAEAFFGQGTRLTVV.

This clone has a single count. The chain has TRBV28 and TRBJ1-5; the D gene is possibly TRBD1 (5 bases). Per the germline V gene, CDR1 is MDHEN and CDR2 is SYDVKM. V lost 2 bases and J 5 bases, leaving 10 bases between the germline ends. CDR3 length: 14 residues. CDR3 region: CASSLGRGDQPQHF. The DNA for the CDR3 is TGTGCCAGCAGTTTAGGGCGGGGGGATCAGCCCCAGCATTTT.

The CDR3 sequence is CASSTRGGDIYEQYF. The CDR3 DNA follows: TGTGCCAGCAGCACTAGGGGGGGGGACATCTACGAGCAGTACTTC. The gene calls are TRBV7-9 and TRBJ2-7, with D possibly being TRBD2 (7 bases). The germline V and J ends were trimmed by 5 bases and 3 bases, with 17 bases remaining between them. Germline V CDR1 and CDR2: SEHNR, FQNEAQ (reference sequence). This CDR3 is built from 15 residues.

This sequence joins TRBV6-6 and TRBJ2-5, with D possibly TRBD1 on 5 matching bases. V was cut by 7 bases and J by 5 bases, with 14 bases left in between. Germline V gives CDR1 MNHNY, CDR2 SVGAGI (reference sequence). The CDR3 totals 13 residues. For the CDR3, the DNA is TGTGCCAGCATCCAAGGGGCACTGGAGACCCAGTACTTC. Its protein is CASIQGALETQYF.

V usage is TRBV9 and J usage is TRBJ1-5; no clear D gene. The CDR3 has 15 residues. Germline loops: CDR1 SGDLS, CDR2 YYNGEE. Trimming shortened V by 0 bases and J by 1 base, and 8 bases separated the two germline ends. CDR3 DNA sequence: TGTGCCAGCAGCGTAGCGGGGATGAGCAATCAGCCCCAGCATTTT. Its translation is CASSVAGMSNQPQHF.

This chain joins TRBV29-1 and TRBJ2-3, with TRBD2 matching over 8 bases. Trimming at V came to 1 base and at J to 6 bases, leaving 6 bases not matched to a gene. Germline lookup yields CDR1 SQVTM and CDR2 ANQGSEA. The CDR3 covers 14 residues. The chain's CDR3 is CSVEVREGRDTQYF. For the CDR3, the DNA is TGCAGCGTTGAAGTTCGGGAGGGCCGGGATACGCAGTATTTT.

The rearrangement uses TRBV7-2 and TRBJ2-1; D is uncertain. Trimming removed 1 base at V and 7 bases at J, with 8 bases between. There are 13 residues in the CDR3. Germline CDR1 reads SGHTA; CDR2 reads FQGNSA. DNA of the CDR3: TGTGCCAGCAGCTTAGAAAATTTGAATGAGCAGTTCTTC. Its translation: CASSLENLNEQFF. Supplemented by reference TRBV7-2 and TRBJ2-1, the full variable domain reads GAGVSQSPSNKVTEKGKDVELRCDPISGHTALYWYRQSLGQGLEFLIYFQGNSAPDKSGLPSDRFSAERTGGSVSTLTIQRTQQEDSAVYLCASSLENLNEQFFGPGTRLTVL.

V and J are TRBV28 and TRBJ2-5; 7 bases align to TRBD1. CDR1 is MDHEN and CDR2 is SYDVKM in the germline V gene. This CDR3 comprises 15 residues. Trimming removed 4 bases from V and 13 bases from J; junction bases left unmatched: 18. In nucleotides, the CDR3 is TGTGCCAGCAGTTCGGTCGGGGCAGGGGGAGCGGTTCGGTACTTC. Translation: CASSSVGAGGAVRYF.

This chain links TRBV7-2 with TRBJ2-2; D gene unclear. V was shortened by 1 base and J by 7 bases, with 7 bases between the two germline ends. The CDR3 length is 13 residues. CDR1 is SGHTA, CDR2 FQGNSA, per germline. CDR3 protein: CASSLGGFGELFF. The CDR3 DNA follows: TGTGCCAGCAGCTTAGGGGGATTCGGGGAGCTGTTTTTT.

The CDR3 reads CAISESVTSGRGAGYEQYF. Written as DNA, the CDR3 is TGTGCCATCAGTGAGTCTGTGACTAGCGGGAGAGGGGCCGGGTACGAGCAGTACTTC. This chain connects TRBV10-3 to TRBJ2-7, with TRBD2 matching 12 bases. V lost 0 bases and J lost 4; bases outside the gene matches: 13. Germline V gives CDR1 ENHRY, CDR2 SYGVKD. This CDR3 spans 19 amino acids.

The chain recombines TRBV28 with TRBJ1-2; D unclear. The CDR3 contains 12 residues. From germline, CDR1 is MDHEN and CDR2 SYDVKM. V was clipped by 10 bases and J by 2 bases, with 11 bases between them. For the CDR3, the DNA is TGTGCCACCGAGGTAGAGAACTATGGCTACACCTTC. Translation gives CATEVENYGYTF.

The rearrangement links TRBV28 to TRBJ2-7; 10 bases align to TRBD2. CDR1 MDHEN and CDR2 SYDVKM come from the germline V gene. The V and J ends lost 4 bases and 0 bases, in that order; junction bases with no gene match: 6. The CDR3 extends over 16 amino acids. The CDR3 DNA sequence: TGTGCCAGCAGTTCCTTCCCTAGCGGGAGCTCCTACGAGCAGTACTTC. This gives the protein CASSSFPSGSSYEQYF.

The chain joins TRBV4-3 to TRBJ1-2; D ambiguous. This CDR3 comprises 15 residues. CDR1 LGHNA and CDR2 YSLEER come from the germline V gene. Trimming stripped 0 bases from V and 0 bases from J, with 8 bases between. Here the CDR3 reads CASSQDPASNYGYTF. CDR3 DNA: TGCGCCAGCAGCCAAGATCCGGCCTCTAACTATGGCTACACCTTC.

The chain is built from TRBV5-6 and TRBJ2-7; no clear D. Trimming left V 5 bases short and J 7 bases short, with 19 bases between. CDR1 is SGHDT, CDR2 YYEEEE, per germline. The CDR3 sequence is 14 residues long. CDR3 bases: TGTGCCAGCAGTCTTCGAATAAAAATAGGGGAGCAGTACTTC. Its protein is CASSLRIKIGEQYF.

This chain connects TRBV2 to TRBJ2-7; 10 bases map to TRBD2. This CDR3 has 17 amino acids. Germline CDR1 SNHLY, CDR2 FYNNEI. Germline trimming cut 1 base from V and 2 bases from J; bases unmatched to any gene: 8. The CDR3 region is CASSEEVPAGGPYEQYF. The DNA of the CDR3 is TGTGCCAGCAGTGAAGAAGTCCCAGCGGGGGGGCCCTACGAGCAGTACTTC.

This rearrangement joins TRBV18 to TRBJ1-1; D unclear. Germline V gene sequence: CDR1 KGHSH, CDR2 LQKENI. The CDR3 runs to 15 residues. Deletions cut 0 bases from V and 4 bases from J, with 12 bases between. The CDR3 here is CASSPPKVGATEAFF. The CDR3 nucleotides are TGTGCCAGCTCACCACCGAAGGTGGGAGCCACTGAAGCTTTCTTT.

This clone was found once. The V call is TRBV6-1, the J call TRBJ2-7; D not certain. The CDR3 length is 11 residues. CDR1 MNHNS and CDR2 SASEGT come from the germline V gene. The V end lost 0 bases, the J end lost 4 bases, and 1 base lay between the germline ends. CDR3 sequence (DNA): TGTGCCAGCAGTGAAGCGTACGAGCAGTACTTC. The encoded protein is CASSEAYEQYF.

The CDR3 coding sequence is TGTGCCATCAGTGTCGAACGAGGAGACTCTGGAAACACCATATATTTT. Amino acids: CAISVERGDSGNTIYF. The V and J genes are TRBV10-3 and TRBJ1-3; unclear D gene. The germline V gene encodes CDR1 ENHRY and CDR2 SYGVKD. Trimming cost V 4 bases and J 0 bases, with 13 bases left between them. The CDR3 runs 16 residues.

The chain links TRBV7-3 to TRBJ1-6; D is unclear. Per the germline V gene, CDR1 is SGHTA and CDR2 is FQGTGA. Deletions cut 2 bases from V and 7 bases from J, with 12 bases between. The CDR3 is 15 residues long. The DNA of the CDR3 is TGTGCCAGCAGCTTAGGACTAGAAGGCAATTCACCCCTCCACTTT. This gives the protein CASSLGLEGNSPLHF.

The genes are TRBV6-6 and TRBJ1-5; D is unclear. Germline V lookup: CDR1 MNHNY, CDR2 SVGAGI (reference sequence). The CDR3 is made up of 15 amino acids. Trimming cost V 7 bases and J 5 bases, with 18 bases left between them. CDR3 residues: CASTLSREGDQPQHF. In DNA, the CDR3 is TGTGCCAGCACCCTCTCTCGGGAAGGCGATCAGCCCCAGCATTTT.

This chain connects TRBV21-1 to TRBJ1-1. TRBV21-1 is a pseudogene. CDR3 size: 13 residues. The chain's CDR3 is CASTFFRDGDGSF. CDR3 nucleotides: TGTGCCAGCACATTTTTCCGGGACGGCGATGGGTCCTTT.

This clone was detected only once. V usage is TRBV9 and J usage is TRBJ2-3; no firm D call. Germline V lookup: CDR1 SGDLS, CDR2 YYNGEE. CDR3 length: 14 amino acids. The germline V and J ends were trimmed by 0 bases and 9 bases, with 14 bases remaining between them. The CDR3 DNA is TGTGCCAGCAGCGTAGGCCCCGAGGTAAACACGCAGTATTTT. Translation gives CASSVGPEVNTQYF.

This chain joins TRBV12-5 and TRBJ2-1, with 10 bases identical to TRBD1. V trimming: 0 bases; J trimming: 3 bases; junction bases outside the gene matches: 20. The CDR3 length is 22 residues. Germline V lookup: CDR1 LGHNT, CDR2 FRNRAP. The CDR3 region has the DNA TGTGCTAGTGGTTTGGTACTTCCGGGACAGGGGAAACATGATGGATACTACAATGAGCAGTTCTTC. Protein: CASGLVLPGQGKHDGYYNEQFF. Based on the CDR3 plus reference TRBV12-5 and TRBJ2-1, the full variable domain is DARVTQTPRHKVTEMGQEVTMRCQPILGHNTVFWYRQTMMQGLELLAYFRNRAPLDDSGMPKDRFSAEMPDATLATLKIQPSEPRDSAVYFCASGLVLPGQGKHDGYYNEQFFGPGTRLTVL.

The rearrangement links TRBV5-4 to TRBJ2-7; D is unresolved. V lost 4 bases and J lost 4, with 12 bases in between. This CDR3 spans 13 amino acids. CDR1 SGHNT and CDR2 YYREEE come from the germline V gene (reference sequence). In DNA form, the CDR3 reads TGTGCCAGCAGCCCTGAGGTCCGTTACGAGCAGTACTTC. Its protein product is CASSPEVRYEQYF.

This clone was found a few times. The CDR3 loop is CASSPGQGYTEAFF. DNA of the CDR3: TGTGCCAGTAGCCCGGGACAGGGCTACACTGAAGCTTTCTTT. The gene calls are TRBV19 and TRBJ1-1, with TRBD1 matching over 9 bases. CDR3 length: 14 amino acids. V was pared by 6 bases and J by 3 bases, with 5 bases of the junction left unmatched. CDR1 and CDR2 (germline): LNHDA, SQIVND (reference sequence).

CDR3 sequence reads: CASSLLLAGDVDTQYF. CDR3 nucleotide sequence: TGCGCCAGCAGCTTGCTACTAGCGGGAGATGTAGATACGCAGTATTTT. The chain is built from TRBV5-1 and TRBJ2-3; 11 nucleotides line up with TRBD2. This CDR3 has 16 amino acids. J gave up 5 bases and V 1 base, and 6 bases lay outside the gene matches. Germline V gene lookup returns CDR1 SGHRS and CDR2 YFSETQ.

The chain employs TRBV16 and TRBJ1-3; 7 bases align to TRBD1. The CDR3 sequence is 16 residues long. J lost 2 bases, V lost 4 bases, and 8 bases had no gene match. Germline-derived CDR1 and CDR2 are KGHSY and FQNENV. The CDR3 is CASSLTPGTAGNTIYF. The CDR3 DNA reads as TGTGCCAGCAGCCTAACACCCGGGACAGCTGGAAACACCATATATTTT.

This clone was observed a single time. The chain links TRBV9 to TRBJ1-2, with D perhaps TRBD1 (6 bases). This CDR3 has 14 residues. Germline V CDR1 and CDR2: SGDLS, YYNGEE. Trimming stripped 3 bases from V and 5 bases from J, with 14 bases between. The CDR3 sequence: CASSDGGGKYGYTF. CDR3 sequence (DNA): TGTGCCAGCAGCGACGGGGGGGGCAAGTATGGCTACACCTTC.